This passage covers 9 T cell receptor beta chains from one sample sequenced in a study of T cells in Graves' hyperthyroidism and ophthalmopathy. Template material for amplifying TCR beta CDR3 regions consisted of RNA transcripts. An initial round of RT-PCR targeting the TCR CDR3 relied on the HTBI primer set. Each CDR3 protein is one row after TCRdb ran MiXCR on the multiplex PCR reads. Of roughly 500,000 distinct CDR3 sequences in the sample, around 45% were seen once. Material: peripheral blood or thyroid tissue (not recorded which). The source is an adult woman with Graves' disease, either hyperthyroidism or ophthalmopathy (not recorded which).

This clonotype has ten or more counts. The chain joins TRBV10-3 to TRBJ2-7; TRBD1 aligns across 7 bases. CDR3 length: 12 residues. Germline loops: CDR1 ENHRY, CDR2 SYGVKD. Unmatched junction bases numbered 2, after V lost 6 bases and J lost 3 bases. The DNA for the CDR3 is TGTGCCATCAGCGGACAGGTCTACGAGCAGTACTTC. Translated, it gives CAISGQVYEQYF.

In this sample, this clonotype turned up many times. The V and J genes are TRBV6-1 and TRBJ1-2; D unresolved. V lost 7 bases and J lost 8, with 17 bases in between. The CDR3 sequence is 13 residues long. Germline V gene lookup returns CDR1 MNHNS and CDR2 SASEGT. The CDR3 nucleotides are TGTGCCAGCATTGCTTCTCCGGCGAGGGGCTACACCTTC. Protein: CASIASPARGYTF.

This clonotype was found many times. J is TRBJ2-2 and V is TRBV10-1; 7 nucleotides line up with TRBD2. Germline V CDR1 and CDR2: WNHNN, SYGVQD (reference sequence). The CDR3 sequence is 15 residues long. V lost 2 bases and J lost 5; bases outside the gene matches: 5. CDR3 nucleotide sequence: TGCGCCAGCAGTGAGGGTCTAGCGGAAACCGGGGAGCTGTTTTTT. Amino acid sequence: CASSEGLAETGELFF.

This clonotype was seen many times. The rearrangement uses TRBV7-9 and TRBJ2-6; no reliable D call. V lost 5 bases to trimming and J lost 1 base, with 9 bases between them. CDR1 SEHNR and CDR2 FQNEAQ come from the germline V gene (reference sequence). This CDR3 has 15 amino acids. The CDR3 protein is CASSPTFSGANVLTF. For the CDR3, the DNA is TGTGCCAGCAGCCCAACATTTTCTGGGGCCAACGTCCTGACTTTC.

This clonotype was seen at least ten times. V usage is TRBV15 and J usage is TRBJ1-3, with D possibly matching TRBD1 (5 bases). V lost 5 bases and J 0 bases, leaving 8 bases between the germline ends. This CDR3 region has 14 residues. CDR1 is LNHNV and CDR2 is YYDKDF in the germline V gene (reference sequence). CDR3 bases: TGTGCCACCAGCCTGGGGGACTCTGGAAACACCATATATTTT. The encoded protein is CATSLGDSGNTIYF.

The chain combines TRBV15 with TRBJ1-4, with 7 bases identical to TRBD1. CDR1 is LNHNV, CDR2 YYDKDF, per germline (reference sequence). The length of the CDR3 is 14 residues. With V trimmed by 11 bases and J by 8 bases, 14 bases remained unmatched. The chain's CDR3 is CASKTGTEGEKLFF. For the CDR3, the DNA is TGTGCCTCTAAGACAGGGACAGAGGGCGAAAAACTGTTTTTT.

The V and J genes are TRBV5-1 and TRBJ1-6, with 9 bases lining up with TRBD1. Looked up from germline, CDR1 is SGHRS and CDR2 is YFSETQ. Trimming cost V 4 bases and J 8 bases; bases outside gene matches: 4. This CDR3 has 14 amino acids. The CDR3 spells CASSTRQGDSPLHF. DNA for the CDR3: TGCGCCAGCAGCACCCGACAGGGGGATTCACCCCTCCACTTT.

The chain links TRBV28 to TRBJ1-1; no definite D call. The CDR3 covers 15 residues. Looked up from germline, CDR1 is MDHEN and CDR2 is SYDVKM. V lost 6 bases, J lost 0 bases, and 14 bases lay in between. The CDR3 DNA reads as TGTGCCAGCAGCCCTGGACCCGGGTTGAACACTGAAGCTTTCTTT. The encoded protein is CASSPGPGLNTEAFF.

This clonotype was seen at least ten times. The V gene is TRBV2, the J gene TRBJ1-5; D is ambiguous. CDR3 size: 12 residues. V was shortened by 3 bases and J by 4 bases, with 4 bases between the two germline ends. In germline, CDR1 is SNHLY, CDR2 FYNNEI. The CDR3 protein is CASSDGNQPQHF. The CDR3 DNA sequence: TGTGCCAGCAGTGACGGGAATCAGCCCCAGCATTTT.